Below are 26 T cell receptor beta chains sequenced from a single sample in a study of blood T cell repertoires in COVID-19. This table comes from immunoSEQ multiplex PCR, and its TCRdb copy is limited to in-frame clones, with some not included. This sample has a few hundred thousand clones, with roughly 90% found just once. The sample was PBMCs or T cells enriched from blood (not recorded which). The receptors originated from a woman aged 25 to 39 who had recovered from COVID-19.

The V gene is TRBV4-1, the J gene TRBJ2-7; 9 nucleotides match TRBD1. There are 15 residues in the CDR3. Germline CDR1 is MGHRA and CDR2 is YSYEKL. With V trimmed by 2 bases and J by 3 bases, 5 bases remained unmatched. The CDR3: CASSQSMDRGYEQYF. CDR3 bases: TGCGCCAGCAGCCAATCAATGGACAGGGGCTACGAGCAGTACTTC.

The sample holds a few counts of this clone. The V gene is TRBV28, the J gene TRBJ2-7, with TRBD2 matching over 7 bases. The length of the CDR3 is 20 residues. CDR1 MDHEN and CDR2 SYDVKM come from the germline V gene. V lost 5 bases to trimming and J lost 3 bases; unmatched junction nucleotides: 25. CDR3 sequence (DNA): TGTGCCAGCAGTGTCCAGCGAGCTCCCTCTTTTAGCGGGCCCGACTACGAGCAGTACTTC. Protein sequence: CASSVQRAPSFSGPDYEQYF.

The CDR3 DNA follows: TGTGCCAGCGGACTATACCCACAGAGCTCCTACGAGCAGTACTTC. This translates into CASGLYPQSSYEQYF. This chain uses TRBV2 with TRBJ2-7; D perhaps matches TRBD2 (6 bases). The CDR3 totals 15 residues. Germline V gene sequence: CDR1 SNHLY, CDR2 FYNNEI. Trimming took 8 bases from V and 0 from J, leaving 17 bases between them.

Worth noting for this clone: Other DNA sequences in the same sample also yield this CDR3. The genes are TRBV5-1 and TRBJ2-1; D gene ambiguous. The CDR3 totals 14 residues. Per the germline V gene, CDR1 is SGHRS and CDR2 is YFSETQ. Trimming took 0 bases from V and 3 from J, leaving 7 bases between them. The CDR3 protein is CASSLGSSYNEQFF. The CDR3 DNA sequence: TGCGCCAGCAGCTTGGGTAGCAGCTACAATGAGCAGTTCTTC.

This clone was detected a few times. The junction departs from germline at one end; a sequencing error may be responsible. As DNA, the CDR3 is TGCGCCAGCACCCAAGGTCGGGGAGCGAACACTGAAGCTTTCTTT. This sequence encodes CASTQGRGANTEAFF. The chain carries TRBV4-1 and TRBJ1-1, with D uncertain. The germline gives CDR1 MGHRA, CDR2 YSYEKL. CDR3 size: 15 residues.

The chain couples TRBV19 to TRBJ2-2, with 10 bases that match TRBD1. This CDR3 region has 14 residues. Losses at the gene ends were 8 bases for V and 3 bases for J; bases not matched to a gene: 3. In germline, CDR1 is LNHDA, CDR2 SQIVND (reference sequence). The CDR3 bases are TGTGCCAGTGTCGACAGGGGGCACACCGGGGAGCTGTTTTTT. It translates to CASVDRGHTGELFF.

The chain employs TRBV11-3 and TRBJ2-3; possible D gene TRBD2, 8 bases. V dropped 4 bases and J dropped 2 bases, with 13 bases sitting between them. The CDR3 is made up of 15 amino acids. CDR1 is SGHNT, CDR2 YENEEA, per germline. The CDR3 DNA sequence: TGTGCCAGCAGCTCGGGAGGGACAGACACAGATACGCAGTATTTT. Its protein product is CASSSGGTDTDTQYF.

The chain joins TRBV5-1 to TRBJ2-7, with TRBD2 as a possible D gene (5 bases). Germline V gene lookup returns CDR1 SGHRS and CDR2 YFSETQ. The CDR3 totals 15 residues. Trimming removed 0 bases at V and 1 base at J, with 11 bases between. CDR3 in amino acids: CASSLVGLPSYEQYF. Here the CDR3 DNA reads TGCGCCAGCAGCTTGGTAGGACTCCCATCCTACGAGCAGTACTTC.

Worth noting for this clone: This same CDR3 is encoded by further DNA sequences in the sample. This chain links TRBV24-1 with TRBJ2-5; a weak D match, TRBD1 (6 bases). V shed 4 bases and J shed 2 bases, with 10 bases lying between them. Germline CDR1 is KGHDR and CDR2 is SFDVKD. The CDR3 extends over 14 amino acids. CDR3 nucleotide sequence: TGTGCCACCAGTGACCCCGGACAGCAAGAGACCCAGTACTTC. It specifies CATSDPGQQETQYF.

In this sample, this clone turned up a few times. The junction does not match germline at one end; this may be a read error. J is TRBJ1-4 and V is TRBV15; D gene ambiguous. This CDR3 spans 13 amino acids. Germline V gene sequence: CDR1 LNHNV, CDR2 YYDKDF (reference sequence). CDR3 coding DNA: TGTGCCACCAGCAGAGGAACTGATGAAAAACTGTTTTTT. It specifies CATSRGTDEKLFF.

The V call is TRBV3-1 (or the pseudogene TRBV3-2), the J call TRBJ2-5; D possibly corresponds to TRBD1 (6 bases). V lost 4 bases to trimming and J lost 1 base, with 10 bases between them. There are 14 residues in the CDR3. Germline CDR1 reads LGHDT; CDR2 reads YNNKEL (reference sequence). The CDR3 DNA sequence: TGTGCCAGCAGCCGGGGGCAGGTCCAAGAGACCCAGTACTTC. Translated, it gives CASSRGQVQETQYF.

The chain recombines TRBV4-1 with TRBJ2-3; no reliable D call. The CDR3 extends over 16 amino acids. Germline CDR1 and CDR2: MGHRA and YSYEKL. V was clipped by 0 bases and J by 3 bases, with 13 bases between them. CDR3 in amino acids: CASSQEGTVWTDTQYF. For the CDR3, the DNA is TGCGCCAGCAGCCAAGAAGGAACAGTCTGGACAGATACGCAGTATTTT.

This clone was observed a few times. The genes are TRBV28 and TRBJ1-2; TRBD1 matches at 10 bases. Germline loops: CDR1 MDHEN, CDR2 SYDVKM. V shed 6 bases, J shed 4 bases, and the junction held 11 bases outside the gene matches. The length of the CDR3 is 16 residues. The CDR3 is CASSSFEGQGTYGYTF. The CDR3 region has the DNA TGTGCCAGCAGCTCATTTGAGGGACAGGGGACCTATGGCTACACCTTC.

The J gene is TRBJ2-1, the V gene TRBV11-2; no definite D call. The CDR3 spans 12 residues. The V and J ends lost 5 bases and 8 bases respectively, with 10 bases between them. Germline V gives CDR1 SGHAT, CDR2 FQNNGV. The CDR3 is CASSLPLHEQFF. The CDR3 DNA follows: TGTGCCAGCAGCCTCCCCCTCCATGAGCAGTTCTTC.

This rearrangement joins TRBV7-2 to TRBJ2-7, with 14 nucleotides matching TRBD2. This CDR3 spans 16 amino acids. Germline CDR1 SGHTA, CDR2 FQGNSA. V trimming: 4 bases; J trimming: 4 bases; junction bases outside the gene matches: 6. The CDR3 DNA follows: TGTGCCAGCAGCTGGGGGACTAGCGGGAGCGGTTACGAGCAGTACTTC. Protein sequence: CASSWGTSGSGYEQYF.

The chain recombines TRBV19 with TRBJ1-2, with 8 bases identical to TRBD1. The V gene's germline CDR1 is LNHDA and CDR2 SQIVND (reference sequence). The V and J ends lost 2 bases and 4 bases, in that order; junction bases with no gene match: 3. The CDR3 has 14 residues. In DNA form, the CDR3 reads TGTGCCAGTAGTATACAGGGGGCTGTCTATGGCTACACCTTC. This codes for CASSIQGAVYGYTF. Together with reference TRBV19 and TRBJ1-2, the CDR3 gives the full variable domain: DGGITQSPKYLFRKEGQNVTLSCEQNLNHDAMYWYRQDPGQGLRLIYYSQIVNDFQKGDIAEGYSVSREKKESFPLTVTSAQKNPTAFYLCASSIQGAVYGYTFGSGTRLTVV.

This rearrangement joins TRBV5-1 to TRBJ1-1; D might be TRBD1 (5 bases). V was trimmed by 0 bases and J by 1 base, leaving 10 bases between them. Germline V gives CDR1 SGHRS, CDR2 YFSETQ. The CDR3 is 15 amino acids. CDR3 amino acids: CASSLAEGRNTEAFF. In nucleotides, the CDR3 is TGCGCCAGCAGCTTGGCGGAGGGGAGGAACACTGAAGCTTTCTTT.

The DNA for the CDR3 is TGTGCCAGCTCTGGACAGAGCAATCAGCCCCAGCATTTT. It translates to CASSGQSNQPQHF. The gene calls are TRBV6-5 and TRBJ1-5; D is perhaps TRBD1 (6 bases). With 8 bases removed from V and 1 base from J, the gap between germline ends came to 9 bases. Germline lookup yields CDR1 MNHEY and CDR2 SVGAGI. CDR3 length: 13 amino acids.

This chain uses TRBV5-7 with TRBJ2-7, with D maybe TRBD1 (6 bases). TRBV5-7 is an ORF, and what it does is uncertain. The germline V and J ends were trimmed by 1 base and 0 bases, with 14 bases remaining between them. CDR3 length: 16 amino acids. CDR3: CASSLLSRDNSYEQYF. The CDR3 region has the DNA TGTGCCAGCAGCTTGTTGAGCAGGGACAACTCCTACGAGCAGTACTTC.

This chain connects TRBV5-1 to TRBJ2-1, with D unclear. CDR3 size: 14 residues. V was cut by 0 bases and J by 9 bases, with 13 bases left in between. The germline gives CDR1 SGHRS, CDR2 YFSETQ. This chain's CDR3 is CASSLANEAPEQFF. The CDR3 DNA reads TGCGCCAGCAGCTTGGCTAACGAAGCCCCTGAGCAGTTCTTC.

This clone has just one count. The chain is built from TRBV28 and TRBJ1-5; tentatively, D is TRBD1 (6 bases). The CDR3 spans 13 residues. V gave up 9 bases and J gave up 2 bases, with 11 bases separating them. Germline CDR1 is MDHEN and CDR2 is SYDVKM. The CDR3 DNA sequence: TGTGCCAGTCGGGGGGGCGGCAATCAGCCCCAGCATTTT. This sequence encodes CASRGGGNQPQHF.

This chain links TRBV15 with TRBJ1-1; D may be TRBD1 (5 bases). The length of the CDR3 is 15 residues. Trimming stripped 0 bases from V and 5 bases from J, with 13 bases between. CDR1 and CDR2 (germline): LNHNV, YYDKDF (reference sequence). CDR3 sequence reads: CATSRESETVTEAFF. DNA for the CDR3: TGTGCCACCAGCAGAGAGAGCGAGACAGTGACTGAAGCTTTCTTT.

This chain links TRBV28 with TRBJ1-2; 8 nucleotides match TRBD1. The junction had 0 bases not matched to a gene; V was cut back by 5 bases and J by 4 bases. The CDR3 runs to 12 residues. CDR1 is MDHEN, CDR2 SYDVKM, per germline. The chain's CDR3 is CASSGTGYGYTF. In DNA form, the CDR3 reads TGTGCCAGCAGTGGGACAGGCTATGGCTACACCTTC.

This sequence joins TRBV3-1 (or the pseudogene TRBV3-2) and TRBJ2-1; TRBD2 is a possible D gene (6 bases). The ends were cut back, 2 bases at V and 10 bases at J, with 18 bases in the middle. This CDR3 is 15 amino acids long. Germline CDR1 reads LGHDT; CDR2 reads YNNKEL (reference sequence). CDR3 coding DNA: TGTGCCAGCAGCCAACGCGGGATATCACAATGGGAGCAGTTCTTC. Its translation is CASSQRGISQWEQFF.

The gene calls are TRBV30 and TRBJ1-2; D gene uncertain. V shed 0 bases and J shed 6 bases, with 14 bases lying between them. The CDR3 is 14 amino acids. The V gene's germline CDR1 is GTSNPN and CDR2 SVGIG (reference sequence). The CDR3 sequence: CAWSVFLGVDGYTF. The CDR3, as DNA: TGTGCCTGGAGTGTCTTTCTTGGTGTAGATGGCTACACCTTC.

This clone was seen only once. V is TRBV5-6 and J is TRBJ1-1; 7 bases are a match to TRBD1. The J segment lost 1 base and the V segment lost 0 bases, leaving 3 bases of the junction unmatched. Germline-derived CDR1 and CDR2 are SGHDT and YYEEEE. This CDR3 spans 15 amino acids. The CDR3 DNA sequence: TGTGCCAGCAGCTTGGTGGACAGGCCGAACACTGAAGCTTTCTTT. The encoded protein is CASSLVDRPNTEAFF.